These 15 T cell receptor beta chains came from one sample sequenced in a study of regulatory T cells in long-lasting Graves disease. Noted time point: newly diagnosed GD, antithyroid drugs for less than 3 months. With RNA extracted from PBMCs as input, the TCR library was made. For TCR beta, libraries came from iRepertoire HTBI primers and Arm-PCR of CDR3 regions. A single record per CDR3 protein comes from TCRdb applying MiXCR to the multiplex PCR reads. The sample yields 300,000 to 450,000 distinct CDR3 sequences, 15% to 18% seen once. Sequenced here: peripheral blood mononuclear cells (PBMCs), sampled at new diagnosis, from a patient treated with antithyroid drugs. Source of these receptors: a female donor with Graves disease.

A remark on this clonotype: A much larger clone sits a single nucleotide away, making a read error possible. The chain is built from TRBV19 and TRBJ1-1; D is ambiguous. V lost 8 bases and J 1 base, leaving 14 bases between the germline ends. The germline CDR1 and CDR2 sequences are LNHDA and SQIVND (reference sequence). This CDR3 contains 14 residues. The CDR3 nucleotides read TGTGCCAGTGGAGAGAGACGGGGGAACACTGAAGCTTTCTTT. Its protein is CASGERRGNTEAFF.

The sample holds many counts of this clonotype. The genes are TRBV12-3 or TRBV12-4 and TRBJ2-1; D is undetermined. CDR3 length equals 16 residues. V lost 5 bases and J lost 0, with 14 bases in between. In DNA form, the CDR3 reads TGTGCCAGCAGTCCTCAAAGGAAAATCTCCTACAATGAGCAGTTCTTC. Residues: CASSPQRKISYNEQFF.

There are many counts of this clonotype. The genes are TRBV11-2 and TRBJ2-5, with 9 bases fitting TRBD2. With V trimmed by 4 bases and J by 3 bases, 9 bases remained unmatched. The CDR3 contains 16 residues. Germline CDR1 is SGHAT and CDR2 is FQNNGV. The chain's CDR3 is CASSSDSGGFKETQYF. In nucleotides, the CDR3 is TGTGCCAGCAGCTCGGATAGCGGGGGCTTTAAAGAGACCCAGTACTTC.

This clonotype was picked up a small number of times. Since a much larger clone is just one base distant, this may be a read error. The chain couples TRBV6-1 to TRBJ1-1; D call uncertain. From germline, CDR1 is MNHNS and CDR2 SASEGT. The CDR3 is 12 amino acids. CDR3: CTSRLGLAEAFF. The CDR3 region has the DNA TGTACCAGCAGGCTCGGACTGGCTGAAGCTTTCTTT.

This clonotype came up many times. At one end, the junction sequence differs from germline, possibly due to a read error. The rearrangement joins TRBV12-3 or TRBV12-4 to TRBJ2-7; D may correspond to TRBD1 or TRBD2 (6 bases each). This CDR3 is 12 amino acids long. The CDR3 loop reads CASSLGGRGSRF. The CDR3 DNA reads as TGTGCCAGCAGTTTAGGGGGGCGGGGCAGTCGATTC.

This clonotype was seen at least ten times. This sequence joins TRBV15 and TRBJ1-5, with a possible D match to TRBD1 (5 bases). CDR3 length: 14 amino acids. The germline CDR1 and CDR2 sequences are LNHNV and YYDKDF (reference sequence). V dropped 7 bases and J dropped 4 bases, with 14 bases sitting between them. The CDR3 region has the DNA TGTGCCACCAAGGCAGGGAGGGAGAATCAGCCCCAGCATTTT. Translating it yields CATKAGRENQPQHF. The whole variable domain, filled in from reference TRBV15 and TRBJ1-5, reads DAMVIQNPRYQVTQFGKPVTLSCSQTLNHNVMYWYQQKSSQAPKLLFHYYDKDFNNEADTPDNFQSRRPNTSFCFLDIRSPGLGDTAMYLCATKAGRENQPQHFGDGTRLSIL.

This chain links TRBV11-2 with TRBJ1-5; TRBD1 aligns across 7 bases. This CDR3 comprises 16 residues. The germline gives CDR1 SGHAT, CDR2 FQNNGV. With 2 bases clipped from V and 0 bases from J, the junction kept 4 bases outside the gene matches. CDR3 nucleotide sequence: TGTGCCAGCAGCTTAACAGGGGAGGGTAGCAATCAGCCCCAGCATTTT. Protein product: CASSLTGEGSNQPQHF.

This clonotype was seen only a few times. The V gene is TRBV30, the J gene TRBJ1-2; TRBD1 is a possible D gene (5 bases). The V end lost 7 bases, the J end lost 8 bases, and 29 bases lay between the germline ends. CDR1 GTSNPN and CDR2 SVGIG come from the germline V gene (reference sequence). There are 16 residues in the CDR3. The CDR3 sequence: CASAFLQGIGLRGYTF. Here the CDR3 DNA reads TGTGCCTCCGCTTTCTTGCAGGGAATCGGTTTGAGGGGCTACACCTTC.

This clonotype was observed at least ten times. The chain is built from TRBV12-3 or TRBV12-4 and TRBJ1-2; D remains ambiguous. The CDR3 extends over 14 amino acids. Between the trimmed V and J ends, which lost 6 bases and 2 bases, there was a span of 13 bases. Here the CDR3 reads CASSLIPTNYGYTF. CDR3 nucleotides: TGTGCCAGCAGCTTAATACCCACGAACTATGGCTACACCTTC.

This clonotype was counted ten times or more. The chain couples TRBV6-2 or TRBV6-3 to TRBJ1-4; D perhaps matches TRBD1 (5 bases). The CDR3 has 14 residues. V lost 4 bases and J 8 bases, leaving 14 bases between the germline ends. CDR1 is MNHEY and CDR2 is SVGEGT in the germline V gene. The CDR3 protein is CASSFEGRGEKLFF. The CDR3 DNA is TGTGCCAGCAGTTTTGAGGGGCGAGGGGAAAAACTGTTTTTT.

This clonotype was observed many times. The CDR3: CASSLASRGQETQYF. In nucleotides, the CDR3 is TGTGCCAGCAGCTTAGCTAGCAGGGGCCAAGAGACCCAGTACTTC. The V gene is TRBV7-2, the J gene TRBJ2-5, with TRBD1 as a possible D gene (6 bases). The CDR3 extends over 15 amino acids. Germline values: CDR1 SGHTA, CDR2 FQGNSA. Trimming shortened V by 0 bases and J by 1 base, and 9 bases separated the two germline ends.

The chain uses TRBV7-3 and TRBJ2-2, with D possibly TRBD1 on 5 matching bases. Deletions cut 1 base from V and 6 bases from J, with 15 bases between. The CDR3 totals 16 residues. Germline values: CDR1 SGHTA, CDR2 FQGTGA. In nucleotides, the CDR3 is TGTGCCAGCAGCTTAATGTCGCAGGGTATTCCCGGGGAGCTGTTTTTT. This codes for CASSLMSQGIPGELFF.

Many counts were recorded for this clonotype. V usage is TRBV20-1 and J usage is TRBJ1-1; 8 nucleotides match TRBD1. Unmatched junction bases numbered 4, after V lost 5 bases and J lost 5 bases. CDR3 length: 12 amino acids. Looked up from germline, CDR1 is DFQATT and CDR2 is SNEGSKA (reference sequence). CDR3 protein: CSAGTGGTEAFF. CDR3 DNA: TGCAGTGCTGGGACAGGAGGAACTGAAGCTTTCTTT.

Ten or more counts support this clonotype. The CDR3 region is CASSEGQGDTEAFF. The DNA of the CDR3 is TGTGCCAGCAGTGAGGGACAGGGGGACACTGAAGCTTTCTTT. The chain is built from TRBV2 and TRBJ1-1; 11 positions agree with TRBD1. With V trimmed by 3 bases and J by 3 bases, 0 bases remained unmatched. Germline CDR1 reads SNHLY; CDR2 reads FYNNEI. This CDR3 has 14 amino acids.

This clonotype was counted only a few times. This chain joins TRBV12-5 and TRBJ2-2, with 8 bases aligning to TRBD2. J was trimmed by 3 bases and V by 6 bases; bases with no gene match: 3. The germline CDR1 and CDR2 sequences are LGHNT and FRNRAP. The CDR3 runs 14 residues. The DNA of the CDR3 is TGTGCTAGTGGAGCGGGGGAATACACCGGGGAGCTGTTTTTT. Translated, it gives CASGAGEYTGELFF. Filled out from reference TRBV12-5 and TRBJ2-2, the complete variable domain reads DARVTQTPRHKVTEMGQEVTMRCQPILGHNTVFWYRQTMMQGLELLAYFRNRAPLDDSGMPKDRFSAEMPDATLATLKIQPSEPRDSAVYFCASGAGEYTGELFFGEGSRLTVL.